The next 32 T cell receptor beta chains were all read from a single sample in a study of T-cell reconstitution after alpha-beta-depleted transplantation in children (TCRdb year 2016). Library preparation employed PCR. The listed sequencing device is Illumina HiSeq 2500. TCR libraries were prepared with molecular barcoding, using unique molecular identifiers to normalize TCRbeta repertoire quantification. Clones were called with MiXCR by TCRdb after fastp trimmed the public reads at Q25, and only in-frame beta chains were retained. Rows are combined by CDR3 protein, so each entry shows the most common genes and DNA. The sample yields 350,000 to 450,000 distinct CDR3 sequences; 13% were counted once. The top ten clones comprise around 4% of the sample. The source material was PBMCs, sampled from the stem cell graft. The receptor set was obtained from a human donor who donated a stem cell graft to a child with Fanconi anemia.

This clonotype has ten or more counts. The chain combines TRBV29-1 with TRBJ2-3, with 9 bases lining up with TRBD1. The CDR3 has 15 residues. With 2 bases clipped from V and 1 base from J, the junction kept 4 bases outside the gene matches. Germline assignment: CDR1 SQVTM and CDR2 ANQGSEA. The CDR3 region is CSVEPRDRGTDTQYF. DNA for the CDR3: TGCAGCGTTGAACCTCGGGACAGGGGCACAGATACGCAGTATTTT.

This clonotype occurred many times. J is TRBJ2-1 and V is TRBV5-1; a possible D gene is TRBD2 (5 bases). The CDR3 consists of 15 residues. V gave up 1 base and J gave up 0 bases, with 8 bases separating them. Germline-derived CDR1 and CDR2 are SGHRS and YFSETQ. The CDR3 sequence is CASSLYEGSYNEQFF. The CDR3 coding sequence is TGCGCCAGCAGCTTGTACGAGGGCTCCTACAATGAGCAGTTCTTC.

This clonotype was seen once. This chain connects TRBV20-1 to TRBJ2-3, with D possibly TRBD2 on 5 matching bases. This CDR3 has 13 residues. V lost 6 bases to trimming and J lost 0 bases, with 10 bases between them. The germline gives CDR1 DFQATT, CDR2 SNEGSKA (reference sequence). The CDR3: CSAKLVSTDTQYF. The CDR3 nucleotides are TGCAGTGCAAAACTAGTGAGCACAGATACGCAGTATTTT.

Many counts were recorded for this clonotype. The chain employs TRBV5-1 and TRBJ2-3; 8 bases map to TRBD1. Germline loops: CDR1 SGHRS, CDR2 YFSETQ. V shed 5 bases and J 1 base; nucleotides not matched to a gene: 6. The CDR3 is 15 residues long. The CDR3 nucleotides read TGCGCCAGCAGGCCCGGACAGGGAGGCACAGATACGCAGTATTTT. Protein product: CASRPGQGGTDTQYF.

This clonotype was recorded a few times. The V and J genes are TRBV2 and TRBJ2-4; D is unresolved. The ends were cut back, 7 bases at V and 3 bases at J, with 7 bases in the middle. The CDR3 is made up of 12 amino acids. The germline V gene has CDR1 SNHLY and CDR2 FYNNEI. This CDR3 reads CASTDYKNIQYF. In nucleotides, the CDR3 is TGTGCCAGCACAGATTACAAAAACATTCAGTACTTC.

This clonotype was counted a few times. V usage is TRBV5-1 and J usage is TRBJ2-3, with 8 positions matching TRBD1. Unmatched junction bases numbered 9, after V lost 4 bases and J lost 5 bases. The length of the CDR3 is 15 residues. CDR1 and CDR2 from the germline V gene are SGHRS and YFSETQ. CDR3 nucleotides: TGCGCCAGCAGCCTACTCGGGACAGGCGGAGATACGCAGTATTTT. This translates into CASSLLGTGGDTQYF.

The chain couples TRBV7-9 to TRBJ1-6; no reliable D call. CDR1 is SEHNR and CDR2 is FQNEAQ in the germline V gene (reference sequence). V was clipped by 3 bases and J by 7 bases, with 13 bases between them. There are 15 residues in the CDR3. The CDR3 spells CASSLGGRNNSPLHF. CDR3 bases: TGTGCCAGCAGCTTGGGAGGGCGGAACAATTCACCCCTCCACTTT.

This clonotype has more than one count but fewer than ten. The chain has TRBV29-1 and TRBJ1-5, with D possibly matching TRBD1 (6 bases). From germline, CDR1 is SQVTM and CDR2 ANQGSEA. This CDR3 region has 13 residues. Trimming removed 5 bases at V and 7 bases at J, with 15 bases between. The DNA of the CDR3 is TGCAGCGTTAAATTTGGGGGCGGGCAGCCCCAGCATTTT. This gives the protein CSVKFGGGQPQHF.

The genes are TRBV5-1 and TRBJ2-1; D ambiguous. The CDR3 extends over 13 amino acids. V lost 2 bases and J 5 bases, leaving 8 bases between the germline ends. Per germline, CDR1 SGHRS and CDR2 YFSETQ. DNA for the CDR3: TGCGCCAGCAGCTTAGGAGCAAACAATGAGCAGTTCTTC. Protein: CASSLGANNEQFF.

A few counts support this clonotype. The chain links TRBV10-3 to TRBJ1-1; D is undetermined. The length of the CDR3 is 13 residues. Trimming left V 1 base short and J 3 bases short, with 6 bases between. Germline CDR1 ENHRY, CDR2 SYGVKD. CDR3 residues: CAISELPYTEAFF. The CDR3 nucleotides read TGTGCCATCAGTGAGTTGCCGTACACTGAAGCTTTCTTT.

This clonotype was seen a handful of times. The J gene is TRBJ2-2, the V gene TRBV20-1; D perhaps matches TRBD1 (5 bases). V was pared by 5 bases and J by 3 bases, with 10 bases between. CDR1 and CDR2 (germline): DFQATT, SNEGSKA (reference sequence). The CDR3 is 13 amino acids. In DNA, the CDR3 is TGCAGTGCTCAGACAGAATACACCGGGGAGCTGTTTTTT. Its translation: CSAQTEYTGELFF.

The chain joins TRBV7-3 to TRBJ1-1; D is unclear. The V end lost 5 bases, the J end lost 0 bases, and 13 bases lay between the germline ends. The CDR3 extends over 15 amino acids. Germline V gene sequence: CDR1 SGHTA, CDR2 FQGTGA. CDR3: CASSASSGMNTEAFF. CDR3 DNA: TGTGCCAGCAGCGCGTCATCGGGGATGAACACTGAAGCTTTCTTT. The full variable domain, in which reference TRBV7-3 and TRBJ1-1 provide the parts outside the CDR3, is GAGVSQTPSNKVTEKGKYVELRCDPISGHTALYWYRQSLGQGPEFLIYFQGTGAADDSGLPNDRFFAVRPEGSVSTLKIQRTERGDSAVYLCASSASSGMNTEAFFGQGTRLTVV.

This clonotype was observed at least ten times. V usage is TRBV29-1 and J usage is TRBJ1-2, with 7 bases matching TRBD1. V was clipped by 7 bases and J by 3 bases; unmatched bases: 8. The CDR3 spans 13 residues. CDR1 and CDR2 (germline): SQVTM, ANQGSEA. CDR3 coding DNA: TGCAGCGCCAGACAGGGTCAGGACTATGGCTACACCTTC. Residues: CSARQGQDYGYTF.

The sample holds a few counts of this clonotype. The rearrangement uses TRBV20-1 and TRBJ2-5; perhaps D is TRBD1 or TRBD2 (5 bases each). Germline CDR1 is DFQATT and CDR2 is SNEGSKA (reference sequence). This CDR3 has 15 residues. Between the trimmed V and J ends, which lost 4 bases and 4 bases, there was a span of 19 bases. In DNA, the CDR3 is TGCAGTGCTATATCCACCGGGGCCCCTACAGAGACCCAGTACTTC. Its protein is CSAISTGAPTETQYF.

The chain combines TRBV5-6 with TRBJ1-1; TRBD1 agrees at 12 bases. Per germline, CDR1 SGHDT and CDR2 YYEEEE. The CDR3 runs 15 residues. After removal of 1 base from V and 10 bases from J, the junction contained 8 bases not matched to a gene. For the CDR3, the DNA is TGTGCCAGCAGCTTGACGGGACAGGGGGCGTGGGGAGCTTTCTTT. This translates into CASSLTGQGAWGAFF.

This clonotype was seen many times. The V and J genes are TRBV28 and TRBJ2-7; 9 positions match TRBD1. V gave up 4 bases and J gave up 9 bases; unmatched junction bases: 7. From germline, CDR1 is MDHEN and CDR2 SYDVKM. The CDR3 runs 13 residues. The CDR3 protein is CASSSGTGTLQYV. The CDR3 DNA follows: TGTGCCAGCAGTTCCGGGACAGGGACGCTGCAGTACGTC.

This clonotype was found a few times. The rearrangement joins TRBV6-1 to TRBJ2-2, with 7 positions matching TRBD1. This CDR3 has 14 amino acids. The V gene end was trimmed by 6 bases and the J gene end by 4 bases; junction bases not matched to a gene: 5. The germline CDR1 and CDR2 sequences are MNHNS and SASEGT. CDR3 region: CASRDTGATGELFF. In DNA form, the CDR3 reads TGTGCCAGCAGAGATACAGGGGCCACCGGGGAGCTGTTTTTT.

This chain connects TRBV5-1 to TRBJ1-1; D gene unclear. The V end lost 3 bases, the J end lost 1 base, and 10 bases lay between the germline ends. The CDR3 loop spans 14 amino acids. Germline CDR1 SGHRS, CDR2 YFSETQ. The CDR3 DNA follows: TGCGCCAGCAGCTCGGACCCGGGGAACACTGAAGCTTTCTTT. Its protein product is CASSSDPGNTEAFF.

Many counts were recorded for this clonotype. The chain is built from TRBV6-1 and TRBJ2-3; no clear D gene. The length of the CDR3 is 13 residues. Trimming removed 7 bases from V and 0 bases from J, with 8 bases in between. Germline CDR1 and CDR2: MNHNS and SASEGT. The CDR3 sequence: CASNTESTDTQYF. The CDR3 bases are TGTGCCAGCAACACGGAGAGCACAGATACGCAGTATTTT.

This clonotype was counted at least ten times. The rearrangement joins TRBV20-1 to TRBJ1-1, with D uncertain. The CDR3 runs 14 residues. V gave up 0 bases and J gave up 1 base, with 9 bases separating them. Germline-derived CDR1 and CDR2 are DFQATT and SNEGSKA (reference sequence). Here the CDR3 reads CSARDPGRNTEAFF. As DNA, the CDR3 is TGCAGTGCTAGAGATCCAGGCCGGAACACTGAAGCTTTCTTT.

The chain carries TRBV5-1 and TRBJ2-3, with 16 bases fitting TRBD2. Germline-derived CDR1 and CDR2 are SGHRS and YFSETQ. With V trimmed by 4 bases and J by 0 bases, 11 bases remained unmatched. The CDR3 loop spans 20 amino acids. The CDR3 region has the DNA TGCGCCAGCAGCCGAACCTCCGGGACTAGCGGGGGGGCTAGCACAGATACGCAGTATTTT. Protein product: CASSRTSGTSGGASTDTQYF.

This clonotype has a count of ten or more. The V and J genes are TRBV5-1 and TRBJ1-1, with 10 bases lining up with TRBD1. The CDR3 is made up of 14 amino acids. Trimming at V came to 3 bases and at J to 5 bases, leaving 4 bases not matched to a gene. CDR1 and CDR2 (germline): SGHRS, YFSETQ. In DNA, the CDR3 is TGCGCCAGCAGCTGGGGGGGACAGGGGACTGAAGCTTTCTTT. It codes for CASSWGGQGTEAFF.

Details on this clonotype: It may be a read error: a sequence one base away is much more abundant. The V gene is TRBV20-1, the J gene TRBJ2-3; D possibly corresponds to TRBD1 (6 bases). The CDR3 runs 13 residues. The germline V gene encodes CDR1 DFQATT and CDR2 SNEGSKA (reference sequence). The CDR3 DNA reads TGCAGTACGATTGGGGGCCTTGAAGATACGGAGTATTTT. It yields the protein CSTIGGLEDTEYF.

This clonotype came up a few times. The V gene is TRBV6-2 or TRBV6-3, the J gene TRBJ1-5, with 7 bases identical to TRBD1. The germline CDR1 and CDR2 sequences are MNHEY and SVGEGT. After removal of 8 bases from V and 5 bases from J, the junction contained 6 bases not matched to a gene. The CDR3 is 13 amino acids. CDR3 loop: CASGRDRYQPQHF. The CDR3 DNA sequence: TGTGCCAGCGGCCGGGACAGATATCAGCCCCAGCATTTT.

This clonotype was detected a few times. The J gene is TRBJ1-1, the V gene TRBV27, with 10 bases lining up with TRBD1. Germline CDR1 reads MNHEY; CDR2 reads SMNVEV (reference sequence). The CDR3 covers 13 residues. V lost 3 bases and J lost 10; bases outside the gene matches: 5. CDR3 sequence reads: CASSFRTGGRAFF. CDR3 DNA sequence: TGTGCCAGCAGTTTCCGGACAGGGGGTAGAGCTTTCTTT.

The V call is TRBV10-3, the J call TRBJ2-3; 8 bases match TRBD2. V was clipped by 5 bases and J by 0 bases; unmatched bases: 7. This CDR3 spans 16 amino acids. From germline, CDR1 is ENHRY and CDR2 SYGVKD. In nucleotides, the CDR3 is TGTGCCATCAGTAGCGGGAGAGGCCCTAGCACAGATACGCAGTATTTT. Protein product: CAISSGRGPSTDTQYF.

The chain links TRBV20-1 to TRBJ2-3; possible D gene TRBD2, 5 bases. Germline CDR1 is DFQATT and CDR2 is SNEGSKA (reference sequence). The CDR3 consists of 15 residues. V was trimmed by 3 bases and J by 1 base, leaving 14 bases between them. The CDR3 nucleotides are TGCAGTGCTAGCGGAACGGGGTATGGCACAGATACGCAGTATTTT. Residues: CSASGTGYGTDTQYF.

This clonotype was seen only a few times. The chain uses TRBV6-2 or TRBV6-3 and TRBJ2-5; D may match TRBD1 or TRBD2 (5 bases each). The germline V and J ends were trimmed by 0 bases and 2 bases, with 13 bases remaining between them. The CDR3 sequence is 16 residues long. Germline V gene data show CDR1 as MNHEY and CDR2 as SVGEGT. Written as DNA, the CDR3 is TGTGCCAGCAGTTACTCGATCCCGGGACGGCAAGAGACCCAGTACTTC. This sequence encodes CASSYSIPGRQETQYF.

This sequence joins TRBV11-2 and TRBJ2-1, with D hard to call. The V end lost 2 bases, the J end lost 9 bases, and 20 bases lay between the germline ends. Germline CDR1 reads SGHAT; CDR2 reads FQNNGV. The CDR3 has 16 residues. CDR3 sequence reads: CASSLFVVEGSGEQFF. The DNA for the CDR3 is TGTGCCAGCAGCTTATTTGTGGTAGAAGGATCGGGTGAGCAGTTCTTC.

Details on this clonotype: It may be a read error: a sequence one base away is much more abundant. The rearrangement uses TRBV4-3 and TRBJ1-1; D is possibly TRBD1 (5 bases). Trimming took 0 bases from V and 3 from J, leaving 11 bases between them. The germline V gene has CDR1 LGHNA and CDR2 YSLEER. The CDR3 consists of 15 residues. CDR3 bases: TGCGCCAGCAGCCAAGATGGGACGGCTTACACTGAAGCTTTCTTT. Protein: CASSQDGTAYTEAFF.

This clonotype was seen at least ten times. The rearrangement links TRBV6-2 or TRBV6-3 to TRBJ2-6; 9 positions agree with TRBD1. J lost 0 bases, V lost 8 bases, and 2 bases had no gene match. The length of the CDR3 is 15 residues. CDR1 and CDR2 from the germline V gene are MNHEY and SVGEGT. The CDR3 spells CASGQGSSGANVLTF. The CDR3 DNA sequence: TGTGCCAGCGGACAGGGGTCCTCTGGGGCCAACGTCCTGACTTTC.

This clonotype was counted at least ten times. V gene TRBV7-8 combines with J gene TRBJ2-7; 9 nucleotides match TRBD2. The CDR3 runs 12 residues. J lost 7 bases, V lost 5 bases, and 3 bases had no gene match. Germline V lookup: CDR1 SGHVS, CDR2 FQNEAQ. In DNA, the CDR3 is TGTGCCAGCAGCGTGACTAGCGGAGAGCAGTACGTC. Its protein product is CASSVTSGEQYV.